Listed below are T cell receptor beta chains from one sample, sequenced in a study of T cell responses to AZD1222 COVID-19 vaccine. Sequencing was performed with immunoSEQ multiplex PCR; in TCRdb, only in-frame clones are kept and a portion is missing. Of roughly 110,000 clones in the sample, around nine tenths were seen once. Sequencing used peripheral blood, obtained 28 days after the second AZD1222 dose. Source of these receptors: an adult who received the AZD1222 COVID-19 vaccine. Each CDR3 is given with its conserved first and last residue. Each record gives: V gene, D gene, CDR3 length, clone size, J gene, CDR3 DNA, CDR3 protein. The D gene is left open where the match is weak. Clone size, where shown, is once, few, many, or a class for clones that have expanded.

TRBV5-1,-,17,once,TRBJ1-6,TGCGCCAGCAGCTTGGGGCAGGGAGGTTCTTATAATTCACCCCTCCACTTT,CASSLGQGGSYNSPLHF
TRBV5-8,-,13,-,TRBJ2-1,TGTGCCAGCAGCGCCTCGACAGGCAATGAGCAGTTCTTC,CASSASTGNEQFF
TRBV18,TRBD1,15,-,TRBJ1-3,TGTGCCAGCTCACCGGACAGGGACGGAGGAAACACCATATATTTT,CASSPDRDGGNTIYF
TRBV9,-,16,-,TRBJ2-3,TGTGCCAGCAGCGTGGTAGCGAGCCCTAGCACAGATACGCAGTATTTT,CASSVVASPSTDTQYF
TRBV7-2,-,11,-,TRBJ2-7,TGTGCCAGCAGCTTCGCTGGCGAGCAGTACTTC,CASSFAGEQYF
TRBV29-1,-,12,once,TRBJ2-5,TGCAGCGTGCGAGTCAACCAAGAGACCCAGTACTTC,CSVRVNQETQYF
TRBV14,TRBD2,13,-,TRBJ2-1,TGTGCCAGCAGGGCTAGCGGGGGGGGTGAGCAGTTCTTC,CASRASGGGEQFF
TRBV5-1,-,17,few,TRBJ1-6,TGCGCCAGCAGCCACAGGGATCCGCTCTCCTATAATTCACCCCTCCACTTT,CASSHRDPLSYNSPLHF
TRBV19,TRBD2,15,large,TRBJ2-1,TGTGCCAGTAGTAGGACTAGCGGGGCCTACAATGAGCAGTTCTTC,CASSRTSGAYNEQFF
TRBV27,-,13,-,TRBJ1-6,TGTGCCAGCAGTTTGCCAGGGAATTCACCCCTCCACTTT,CASSLPGNSPLHF
TRBV5-6,TRBD1,14,-,TRBJ1-1,TGTGCCAGCAGCTTGGGACAGGGGGTCACTGAAGCTTTCTTT,CASSLGQGVTEAFF
TRBV7-9,-,15,-,TRBJ1-2,TGTGCCAGCAGCCCCCCGGGGGGCCATAAGAACGGCTACACCTTC,CASSPPGGHKNGYTF
TRBV5-1,TRBD2,17,-,TRBJ2-7,TGCGCCAGCAGCTTGGCCGTAGGACTAGCGGGGGAATACGAGCAGTACTTC,CASSLAVGLAGEYEQYF
TRBV5-5,TRBD1,16,-,TRBJ2-7,TGTGCCAGCAGCTTGGAAGGGACAGGGGCTGCCTACGAGCAGTACTTC,CASSLEGTGAAYEQYF
TRBV30,-,12,-,TRBJ2-2,TGTGCCTGGGGGGGGAACACCGGGGAGCTGTTTTTT,CAWGGNTGELFF
TRBV28,-,16,-,TRBJ1-2,TGTGCCAGCAGTTTCCTGCCAGGGACGGCGGATGGGGGCTACACCTTC,CASSFLPGTADGGYTF
TRBV18,-,14,-,TRBJ2-5,TGTGCCAGCTCACCACGGCCCGGAGGAGAGACCCAGTACTTC,CASSPRPGGETQYF
TRBV3-1/TRBV3-2,TRBD1,15,-,TRBJ2-7,TGTGCCAGCAGCCAAGTAGAAGGACAGGGCTACGAGCAGTACTTC,CASSQVEGQGYEQYF
TRBV5-1,-,14,-,TRBJ1-1,TGCGCCAGCAGCTTGCAGCCCAAGGCGTCTGAAGCTTTCTTT,CASSLQPKASEAFF
TRBV4-3,TRBD2,15,-,TRBJ2-7,TGCGCCAGCAGCCAAACAAGGGACTATTACTACGAGCAGTACTTC,CASSQTRDYYYEQYF
TRBV24-1,TRBD2,17,-,TRBJ2-3,TGTGCCACCAGTGATTCATCACTAGCGGGGGTCTCAGATACGCAGTATTTT,CATSDSSLAGVSDTQYF
TRBV10-2,-,14,-,TRBJ2-7,TGCGCCAGCAGTGAGGGTCGGAGCTCCTACGAGCAGTACTTC,CASSEGRSSYEQYF